The 10 T cell receptor beta chains listed next were all sequenced from one sample in a study of blood T cells in healthy people across ages. Using a J-beta primer mix together with a sample-barcoded 5' primer, a second PCR was run for roughly 6 to 11 cycles. One entry per CDR3 protein, called by TCRdb with MiXCR from the 5' RACE reads. The sample has about 590,000 distinct CDR3 sequences, 25% to 35% seen once; the top ten hold 15% to 19%. Sequencing used blood. These receptors originate from a woman older than 75 in good health.

Concerning this clonotype: This clone may be a read error of a much larger clone one base away. The chain links TRBV5-1 to TRBJ1-4; weak D call: TRBD1 (5 bases). This CDR3 contains 15 residues. The germline V gene has CDR1 SGHRS and CDR2 YFSETQ. DNA for the CDR3: TGCGCCAGCAGCTTGTGGGGGACGACTAATGAACAACTGTTTTTT. Protein: CASSLWGTTNEQLFF. The full variable domain, in which reference TRBV5-1 and TRBJ1-4 provide the parts outside the CDR3, is KAGVTQTPRYLIKTRGQQVTLSCSPISGHRSVSWYQQTPGQGLQFLFEYFSETQRNKGNFPGRFSGRQFSNSRSEMNVSTLELGDSALYLCASSLWGTTNEQLFFGSGTQLSVL.

At least ten counts were recorded for this clonotype. The chain combines TRBV20-1 with TRBJ2-1, with D unclear. CDR1 and CDR2 from the germline V gene are DFQATT and SNEGSKA (reference sequence). V was clipped by 5 bases and J by 6 bases, with 14 bases between them. The length of the CDR3 is 13 residues. The CDR3 coding sequence is TGCAGTGCTTTGAGCCCAGTATTCAATGAGCAGTTCTTC. Protein: CSALSPVFNEQFF.

Only a few counts were recorded for this clonotype. Being one base from a much bigger clone, this may be a read error. The chain recombines TRBV7-2 with TRBJ1-2; D gene uncertain. The CDR3 has 15 residues. Germline CDR1 SGHTA, CDR2 FQGNSA. Trimming removed 6 bases at V and 8 bases at J, with 22 bases between. The CDR3: CASRQCMATSAGYTF. The CDR3, as DNA: TGTGCCAGCAGACAGTGTATGGCTACCTCTGCGGGCTACACCTTC.

Details on this clonotype: Just one base apart from a much larger clone, this may be a read error. The chain is built from TRBV10-3 and TRBJ2-3; 7 nucleotides align to TRBD1. Germline V gene sequence: CDR1 ENHRY, CDR2 SYGVKD. The CDR3 totals 16 residues. The CDR3 region is CAISLNTGLGTDAQYF. The CDR3 DNA sequence: TGTGCCATCAGCCTAAATACAGGGTTAGGGACAGATGCGCAGTATTTT.

Many counts were recorded for this clonotype. V gene TRBV7-2 combines with J gene TRBJ2-5, with D perhaps matching TRBD2 (7 bases). The CDR3 loop spans 13 amino acids. CDR1 and CDR2 (germline): SGHTA, FQGNSA. V lost 2 bases and J lost 9, with 13 bases in between. This CDR3 is CASSLNREGAQYF. The DNA for the CDR3 is TGTGCCAGCAGCTTAAACAGGGAGGGGGCCCAGTACTTC.

This clonotype was recorded at least ten times. DNA of the CDR3: TGCAGTGCTAGGGGACAGGGGGACGGTCAGCCCCAGCATTTT. It codes for CSARGQGDGQPQHF. This chain connects TRBV20-1 to TRBJ1-5, with 11 nucleotides matching TRBD1. Germline V lookup: CDR1 DFQATT, CDR2 SNEGSKA (reference sequence). Losses at the gene ends were 3 bases for V and 6 bases for J; bases not matched to a gene: 4. The CDR3 covers 14 residues.

The J gene is TRBJ1-1, the V gene TRBV7-2; D not certain. The V gene lost 1 base and the J gene lost 4 bases, with 13 bases spanning the gap. Germline CDR1 is SGHTA and CDR2 is FQGNSA. The CDR3 runs to 15 residues. Written as DNA, the CDR3 is TGTGCCAGCAGCTTAGTTTCGGGGATGAGCACTGAAGCTTTCTTT. Residues: CASSLVSGMSTEAFF.

This clonotype was recorded many times. This chain uses TRBV12-3 or TRBV12-4 with TRBJ2-1; TRBD1 matches at 8 bases. The CDR3 runs to 15 residues. Trimming at V came to 6 bases and at J to 2 bases, leaving 6 bases not matched to a gene. The CDR3 here is CASRYPGGPYNEQFF. As DNA, the CDR3 is TGTGCCAGCAGGTATCCAGGGGGCCCCTACAATGAGCAGTTCTTC.

This clonotype was counted ten times or more. The gene calls are TRBV5-6 and TRBJ2-5; D gene unclear. Germline V gives CDR1 SGHDT, CDR2 YYEEEE. The CDR3 covers 14 residues. V was pared by 4 bases and J by 2 bases, with 12 bases between. The CDR3 nucleotides read TGTGCCAGCAGCCCAGGACCAAATCAAGAGACCCAGTACTTC. The encoded protein is CASSPGPNQETQYF. Full variable domain (outside the CDR3, taken from reference TRBV5-6 and TRBJ2-5): DAGVTQSPTHLIKTRGQQVTLRCSPKSGHDTVSWYQQALGQGPQFIFQYYEEEERQRGNFPDRFSGHQFPNYSSELNVNALLLGDSALYLCASSPGPNQETQYFGPGTRLLVL.

For this clonotype: Being one base from a much bigger clone, this may be a read error. The chain joins TRBV9 to TRBJ2-1, with D perhaps TRBD2 (7 bases). The CDR3 totals 18 residues. The V gene's germline CDR1 is SGDLS and CDR2 YYNGEE. The CDR3 nucleotides read TGTGCCAGCAGCGTCCACGGGCAACGGGGGGCCTCCTACAATGGGCAGTTCTTC. Translating it yields CASSVHGQRGASYNGQFF.